The clone carrying this TCR beta chain has a single count. Its antigen is as yet unknown. This specimen belongs to a study of CD8+ T cells in alopecia areata. For the study at large: The study gave treated patients oral tofacitinib at 5 to 10 mg twice daily. Study-wide findings and caveats: While tofacitinib was given, many expanded lesional clones persisted in scalp and blood. Among the top 100, expanded CD8+ clones were significantly decreased by tofacitinib, as was scalp clonality.

This sample's treatment: oral pan-JAK inhibitor, 5-10 mg twice daily. Samples from alopecia areata patients were lesional scalp punch biopsies and peripheral blood. The sequencing template was cDNA reverse transcribed from extracted RNA. Assay: immunoSEQ multiplex PCR; the TCRdb copy retains only in-frame clones and omits some. Among about 270,000 clones listed, approximately 60% were seen once. Source: CD4+ T cells sorted from blood, taken at approximately week 51, from a patient treated with tofacitinib. This TCR was sampled from a human donor with alopecia areata.

Here the CDR3 reads CATSRGGEETQYF. The CDR3 nucleotides read TGTGCCACCAGCAGAGGGGGAGAAGAGACCCAGTACTTC. The V call is TRBV15, the J call TRBJ2-5, with D tentatively TRBD2 (5 bases). CDR1 and CDR2 from the germline V gene are LNHNV and YYDKDF (reference sequence). The CDR3 spans 13 residues. Trimming took off 1 base at V and 3 bases at J, with 6 bases between the two ends.